A selection of T cell receptor beta chains follows, all from one sample in a study of cytomegalovirus exposure and HLA in healthy donors. The method was immunoSEQ multiplex PCR; TCRdb's version includes in-frame clones alone and lacks a portion of them. This sample has approximately 46,000 clones; under 75% occur once, and the top ten carry roughly 6.3%. The material sequenced was PBMCs. Receptors were obtained from a man younger than 45 in good health and CMV-seronegative. Both conserved end residues are part of each CDR3. Each record gives: J gene, V gene, CDR3 length, CDR3 protein.

TRBJ1-2 | TRBV5-1 | 15 | CASSLVGQANYGYTF
TRBJ1-4 | TRBV5-1 | 14 | CASRIQSGNEKLFF
TRBJ2-7 | TRBV6-5 | 13 | CASRDRSSYEQYF
TRBJ1-2 | TRBV10-3 | 17 | CAISEPKTGGKGYGYTF
TRBJ2-2 | TRBV13 | 15 | CASSLGTTNTGELFF
TRBJ1-4 | TRBV19 | 15 | CASTLAGQVNEKLFF
TRBJ2-7 | TRBV27 | 16 | CASKGLAGYFSGEQYF
TRBJ2-7 | TRBV30 | 11 | CAWSENYEQYF
TRBJ1-5 | TRBV28 | 13 | CASSLLSARAQHF
TRBJ2-7 | TRBV29-1 | 14 | CSVVYGTRGDDQYF
TRBJ2-1 | TRBV6-1 | 15 | CASLALAGGYNEQFF
TRBJ1-4 | TRBV10-2 | 15 | CASSEAGSGREKLFF
TRBJ1-2 | TRBV5-4 | 13 | CASSLAGGTGYTF
TRBJ1-1 | TRBV30 | 13 | CAWREGARTEAFF
TRBJ2-3 | TRBV15 | 15 | CATSRWTGFSNTQYF
TRBJ2-7 | TRBV19 | 13 | CASSAGRTNEQYF
TRBJ1-5 | TRBV6-5 | 14 | CASSEGLDNQPQHF
TRBJ2-7 | TRBV6-5 | 14 | CASSRLAETYEQYF
TRBJ1-2 | TRBV5-1 | 16 | CASSSSPGQGTYGYTF
TRBJ2-5 | TRBV7-9 | 15 | CASSIQTGYRETQYF
TRBJ2-5 | TRBV15 | 15 | CATSRVKGFGETQYF
TRBJ2-1 | TRBV5-4 | 16 | CASSSPLGRAYNEQFF
TRBJ2-7 | TRBV10-2 | 13 | CASLGGGLGEQYF
TRBJ2-7 | TRBV5-4 | 16 | CASSSAPGLETYEQYF
TRBJ2-1 | TRBV6-5 | 13 | CASSYARFDEQFF
TRBJ2-1 | TRBV29-1 | 11 | CSVGLYNEQFF
TRBJ1-5 | TRBV6-5 | 12 | CASSYPRGPQHF
TRBJ2-2 | TRBV10-3 | 12 | CATGTNTGELFF
TRBJ1-4 | TRBV11-2 | 12 | CASSFGQTRAFF
TRBJ2-2 | TRBV5-1 | 16 | CASSLGLAGNTGELFF
TRBJ1-1 | TRBV5-1 | 16 | CASSSLGVLGNTEAFF
TRBJ2-1 | TRBV6-5 | 15 | CASSSWTGTEREQFF
TRBJ2-1 | TRBV11-2 | 18 | CASSPGGLFGTRADEQFF
TRBJ2-3 | TRBV14 | 16 | CASSQGSDGGTDTQYF
TRBJ2-7 | TRBV13 | 14 | CASSASGSSYEQYF
TRBJ2-2 | TRBV25-1 | 12 | CASRGVAGELFF